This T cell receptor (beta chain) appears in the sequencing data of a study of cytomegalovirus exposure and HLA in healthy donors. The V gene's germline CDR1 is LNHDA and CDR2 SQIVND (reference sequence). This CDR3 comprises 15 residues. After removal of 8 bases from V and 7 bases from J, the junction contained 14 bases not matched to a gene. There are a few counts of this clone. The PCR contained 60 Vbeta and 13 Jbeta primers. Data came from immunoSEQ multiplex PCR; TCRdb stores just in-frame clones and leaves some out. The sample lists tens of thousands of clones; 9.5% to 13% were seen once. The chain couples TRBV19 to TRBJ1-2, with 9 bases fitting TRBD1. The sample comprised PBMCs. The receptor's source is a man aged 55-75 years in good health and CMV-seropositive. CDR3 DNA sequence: TGTGCCAGTCGTAAAACAGGGGGCGCGACAATTGGCTACACCTTC. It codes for CASRKTGGATIGYTF.